This T cell receptor beta chain was sequenced in a study of identical twins. Study-wide results and caveats: Models predicted too little out-of-frame TCR alpha sharing in monozygotic twins.

Notes on this clonotype: The target antigen is unknown.

TCRdb reprocessed the 5' RACE reads with MiXCR, giving one entry per CDR3 protein. Of about 220,000 distinct CDR3 sequences in the sample, around 6.5% were seen once. This same sample was also part of a study on T cells expressing NK-cell markers. That work contributes: There were a few donors in whom these clonotypes also led the CD3+CD56-NKG2C+ fraction.

The sequenced sample consisted of CD8+ T cells sorted from blood. The clonotype originates from a woman between 18 and 29 years old in good health.

CDR3 sequence reads: CASSDRLAGVPTDTQYF. The DNA of the CDR3 is TGTGCCAGCAGTGATCGGCTAGCGGGAGTTCCAACAGATACGCAGTATTTT. The chain links TRBV6-1 to TRBJ2-3; 10 bases agree with TRBD2. Germline CDR1 and CDR2: MNHNS and SASEGT. This CDR3 is 17 amino acids long. Trimming at V came to 3 bases and at J to 3 bases, leaving 9 bases not matched to a gene.